Below, 32 T cell receptor beta chains from the same sample are listed, as sequenced in a study of blood T cell repertoires in COVID-19. Clones were sequenced by immunoSEQ multiplex PCR, and TCRdb holds only the in-frame ones, with some missing. The table lists around 90,000 clones, about 80% of them singletons. The sample comprised peripheral blood. These receptors all stem from a human donor in a cohort sampled during active COVID-19.

The gene calls are TRBV5-6 and TRBJ1-5, with TRBD1 as a possible D gene (6 bases). CDR1 and CDR2 from the germline V gene are SGHDT and YYEEEE. The length of the CDR3 is 16 residues. Trimming pared 0 bases from V and 3 bases from J, leaving 13 bases between. CDR3 protein: CASSLGSGAYNQPQHF. The CDR3 nucleotides read TGTGCCAGCAGCTTGGGGTCAGGGGCCTACAATCAGCCCCAGCATTTT.

The count of this clone is one. The chain joins TRBV4-2 to TRBJ1-5; D is possibly TRBD1 (6 bases). The CDR3 contains 16 residues. Germline loops: CDR1 LGHNA, CDR2 YNFKEQ. V was shortened by 0 bases and J by 6 bases, with 15 bases between the two germline ends. CDR3 DNA: TGTGCCAGCAGCCAAGAGACAGGTGGTGGCATTCAGCCCCAGCATTTT. Its protein product is CASSQETGGGIQPQHF.

The chain links TRBV24-1 to TRBJ2-7, with D possibly being TRBD2 (5 bases). The germline V gene has CDR1 KGHDR and CDR2 SFDVKD. V shed 5 bases and J shed 5 bases, with 12 bases lying between them. This CDR3 region has 13 residues. The DNA for the CDR3 is TGTGCCACCAGTGGCGTCGGGATCGACGAGCAGTACTTC. It translates to CATSGVGIDEQYF.

V is TRBV28 and J is TRBJ1-4, with a tentative D call TRBD1 (6 bases). CDR1 is MDHEN and CDR2 is SYDVKM in the germline V gene. This CDR3 region has 16 residues. Trimming left V 6 bases short and J 10 bases short, with 24 bases between. CDR3 loop: CASRSGTGTLAAKLFF. DNA for the CDR3: TGTGCCAGCAGGTCCGGAACCGGGACACTTGCTGCAAAACTGTTTTTT.

The rearrangement links TRBV7-2 to TRBJ2-7; D call uncertain. CDR3 size: 13 residues. In germline, CDR1 is SGHTA, CDR2 FQGNSA. With 8 bases removed from V and 2 bases from J, the gap between germline ends came to 13 bases. CDR3 amino acids: CASQLIGAYEQYF. CDR3 DNA: TGTGCCAGCCAGCTTATCGGAGCCTACGAGCAGTACTTC.

The chain's CDR3 is CASSVDRNTGELFF. For the CDR3, the DNA is TGTGCCAGCAGCGTGGACAGGAACACCGGGGAGCTGTTTTTT. J is TRBJ2-2 and V is TRBV11-2, with a possible D match to TRBD1 (6 bases). Trimming left V 5 bases short and J 1 base short, with 8 bases between. This CDR3 has 14 amino acids. The V gene's germline CDR1 is SGHAT and CDR2 FQNNGV.

The chain is built from TRBV29-1 and TRBJ1-4; D is perhaps TRBD1 (6 bases). The V gene's germline CDR1 is SQVTM and CDR2 ANQGSEA. This CDR3 contains 13 residues. The ends were cut back, 6 bases at V and 8 bases at J, with 16 bases in the middle. The CDR3 nucleotides are TGCAGCGTCCAAGACAGGCGGGCCGAAAAACTGTTTTTT. Translating it yields CSVQDRRAEKLFF. Based on the CDR3 plus reference TRBV29-1 and TRBJ1-4, the full variable domain is SAVISQKPSRDICQRGTSLTIQCQVDSQVTMMFWYRQQPGQSLTLIATANQGSEATYESGFVIDKFPISRPNLTFSTLTVSNMSPEDSSIYLCSVQDRRAEKLFFGSGTQLSVL.

This chain joins TRBV28 and TRBJ2-3; 16 nucleotides agree with TRBD2. The CDR3 runs to 15 residues. Trimming at V came to 5 bases and at J to 10 bases, leaving 6 bases not matched to a gene. Germline loops: CDR1 MDHEN, CDR2 SYDVKM. The CDR3, as DNA: TGTGCCAGCAGTACCGGGACTAGCGGGAGGGCCTCGCAGTATTTT. This gives the protein CASSTGTSGRASQYF.

V and J are TRBV28 and TRBJ2-7, with a possible D match to TRBD1 (6 bases). This CDR3 comprises 14 residues. Germline CDR1 and CDR2: MDHEN and SYDVKM. Deletions cut 8 bases from V and 6 bases from J, with 20 bases between. The CDR3 region has the DNA TGTGCCAGCCGAAAATCCCAGGGGTTTTCCGAGCAGTACTTC. This encodes CASRKSQGFSEQYF.

This chain connects TRBV2 to TRBJ1-5, with D uncertain. The length of the CDR3 is 15 residues. In germline, CDR1 is SNHLY, CDR2 FYNNEI. V was shortened by 0 bases and J by 5 bases, with 11 bases between the two germline ends. For the CDR3, the DNA is TGTGCCAGCAGTGAAGCGGGCCAGGCCCATCAGCCCCAGCATTTT. It specifies CASSEAGQAHQPQHF.

This clone was seen a single time. Here the CDR3 DNA reads TGTGCCACCAGGAGGACTAGCGGGAGGGAAAGATATTCCTACGAGCAGTACTTC. It encodes CATRRTSGRERYSYEQYF. The chain couples TRBV24-1 to TRBJ2-7; 15 nucleotides agree with TRBD2. CDR3 length equals 18 residues. The V segment lost 7 bases and the J segment 1 base; nucleotides outside the gene matches: 10. CDR1 KGHDR and CDR2 SFDVKD come from the germline V gene.

This sequence joins TRBV18 and TRBJ1-3; D is perhaps TRBD1 (6 bases). V gave up 3 bases and J gave up 0 bases, with 15 bases separating them. This CDR3 is built from 17 residues. CDR1 is KGHSH, CDR2 LQKENI, per germline. For the CDR3, the DNA is TGTGCCAGCTCACCGAAGACAGGAACCTTCTCTGGAAACACCATATATTTT. Protein sequence: CASSPKTGTFSGNTIYF.

V gene TRBV3-1 (or the pseudogene TRBV3-2) combines with J gene TRBJ1-3; unclear D gene. The CDR3 consists of 16 residues. The germline CDR1 and CDR2 sequences are LGHDT and YNNKEL (reference sequence). V was trimmed by 0 bases and J by 1 base, leaving 10 bases between them. In nucleotides, the CDR3 is TGTGCCAGCAGCCAAGATGTGCGGGATTCTGGAAACACCATATATTTT. Translated, it gives CASSQDVRDSGNTIYF.

The gene calls are TRBV18 and TRBJ2-3, with TRBD2 matching over 8 bases. Looked up from germline, CDR1 is KGHSH and CDR2 is LQKENI. The CDR3 has 17 residues. J lost 1 base, V lost 1 base, and 7 bases had no gene match. The CDR3 region has the DNA TGTGCCAGCTCACCACTTTCCGCAGCGGGGGGCACAGATACGCAGTATTTT. This codes for CASSPLSAAGGTDTQYF.

This sequence joins TRBV10-3 and TRBJ2-1; possible D gene TRBD1, 6 bases. Trimming left V 10 bases short and J 3 bases short, with 10 bases between. CDR3 length: 12 amino acids. Germline CDR1 reads ENHRY; CDR2 reads SYGVKD. CDR3 loop: CASGTLYNEQFF. For the CDR3, the DNA is TGTGCCAGTGGGACACTCTACAATGAGCAGTTCTTC.

The chain recombines TRBV5-1 with TRBJ2-2; D is possibly TRBD2 (6 bases). V lost 7 bases to trimming and J lost 4 bases, with 11 bases between them. Germline V gene lookup returns CDR1 SGHRS and CDR2 YFSETQ. The CDR3 contains 13 residues. CDR3 protein: CASRLDGTGELFF. Written as DNA, the CDR3 is TGCGCCAGCCGACTAGATGGCACCGGGGAGCTGTTTTTT.

The chain is built from TRBV7-9 and TRBJ2-1, with TRBD2 matching over 8 bases. This CDR3 spans 16 amino acids. Trimming at V came to 2 bases and at J to 2 bases, leaving 5 bases not matched to a gene. Germline V gives CDR1 SEHNR, CDR2 FQNEAQ (reference sequence). The CDR3 DNA is TGTGCCAGCAGCTTACCAGCGGGAGTGGCCTACAATGAGCAGTTCTTC. Encoded protein: CASSLPAGVAYNEQFF.

The chain joins TRBV4-1 to TRBJ2-2; D gene unclear. The CDR3 covers 16 residues. Looked up from germline, CDR1 is MGHRA and CDR2 is YSYEKL. V was trimmed by 3 bases and J by 6 bases, leaving 17 bases between them. The CDR3 reads CASSQSQTHTAGELFF. CDR3 coding DNA: TGCGCCAGCAGCCAGTCGCAAACTCATACCGCCGGGGAGCTGTTTTTT.

This clone appeared a few times. This chain joins TRBV18 and TRBJ1-1, with D possibly TRBD1 on 6 matching bases. The V gene's germline CDR1 is KGHSH and CDR2 LQKENI. The CDR3 length is 15 residues. Trimming stripped 6 bases from V and 5 bases from J, with 19 bases between. The CDR3 reads CASSPSGTIGTEAFF. The CDR3 coding sequence is TGTGCCAGCTCCCCGTCCGGGACAATCGGGACTGAAGCTTTCTTT.

The rearrangement uses TRBV30 and TRBJ1-2; weak D call: TRBD1 (6 bases). V was shortened by 1 base and J by 7 bases, with 19 bases between the two germline ends. CDR3 length equals 15 residues. Germline V gene data show CDR1 as GTSNPN and CDR2 as SVGIG (reference sequence). The CDR3 spells CAWSADSSISSGYTF. The CDR3 nucleotides read TGTGCCTGGAGTGCGGACAGCTCCATCTCCAGTGGCTACACCTTC.

V is TRBV6-5 and J is TRBJ1-6; D unresolved. In germline, CDR1 is MNHEY, CDR2 SVGAGI. This CDR3 comprises 13 residues. The V end was cut by 6 bases, the J end by 8 bases, with 11 bases between. CDR3 protein: CASRPRRDSPLHF. DNA of the CDR3: TGTGCCAGCAGACCTCGACGGGATTCACCCCTCCACTTT.

This sequence joins TRBV11-2 and TRBJ2-7; 11 positions match TRBD2. V shed 5 bases, J shed 6 bases, and the junction held 12 bases outside the gene matches. This CDR3 has 16 residues. Germline lookup yields CDR1 SGHAT and CDR2 FQNNGV. Here the CDR3 reads CASSPLSPLAGAEQYF. CDR3 nucleotide sequence: TGTGCCAGCAGCCCCCTCAGTCCACTAGCGGGAGCCGAGCAGTACTTC.

The chain employs TRBV28 and TRBJ2-7; 9 bases agree with TRBD2. Looked up from germline, CDR1 is MDHEN and CDR2 is SYDVKM. This CDR3 region has 14 residues. Losses at the gene ends were 9 bases for V and 4 bases for J; bases not matched to a gene: 10. CDR3 sequence reads: CASRVAGERYEQYF. CDR3 sequence (DNA): TGTGCCAGTCGGGTAGCGGGAGAAAGGTACGAGCAGTACTTC.

CDR3 in amino acids: CASRAQGPNSPLHF. The CDR3 nucleotides are TGCGCCAGCAGGGCACAGGGGCCGAATTCACCCCTCCACTTT. The gene calls are TRBV10-2 and TRBJ1-6; 7 bases line up with TRBD1. The J segment lost 7 bases and the V segment lost 6 bases, leaving 6 bases of the junction unmatched. The CDR3 covers 14 residues. The germline gives CDR1 WSHSY, CDR2 SAAADI.

The chain combines TRBV5-1 with TRBJ1-2; no clear D. The V end was cut by 0 bases, the J end by 1 base, with 7 bases between. Per the germline V gene, CDR1 is SGHRS and CDR2 is YFSETQ. The CDR3 loop spans 14 amino acids. The CDR3: CASSLAEGNYGYTF. The CDR3, as DNA: TGCGCCAGCAGCTTGGCGGAGGGTAACTATGGCTACACCTTC.

The chain combines TRBV28 with TRBJ2-3; unclear D gene. The CDR3 loop spans 13 amino acids. Trimming stripped 2 bases from V and 1 base from J, with 4 bases between. Per the germline V gene, CDR1 is MDHEN and CDR2 is SYDVKM. The CDR3 region has the DNA TGTGCCAGCAGTTTAAGAGGCACAGATACGCAGTATTTT. The encoded protein is CASSLRGTDTQYF. Full variable domain (missing parts from reference TRBV28 and TRBJ2-3): DVKVTQSSRYLVKRTGEKVFLECVQDMDHENMFWYRQDPGLGLRLIYFSYDVKMKEKGDIPEGYSVSREKKERFSLILESASTNQTSMYLCASSLRGTDTQYFGPGTRLTVL.

The chain is built from TRBV19 and TRBJ1-2; 9 bases align to TRBD1. The CDR3 totals 15 residues. Germline V gene data show CDR1 as LNHDA and CDR2 as SQIVND (reference sequence). The V and J ends lost 6 bases and 6 bases, in that order; junction bases with no gene match: 11. CDR3 coding DNA: TGTGCCAGTAGCCTGATCCGGGACAGGGTAAATGGCTACACCTTC. Translating gives CASSLIRDRVNGYTF.

J is TRBJ2-6 and V is TRBV6-2 or TRBV6-3, with D unresolved. The CDR3 consists of 18 residues. The ends were cut back, 0 bases at V and 0 bases at J, with 12 bases in the middle. Looked up from germline, CDR1 is MNHEY and CDR2 is SVGEGT. CDR3 DNA: TGTGCCAGCAGTTACTCGACTGGCCGGAGCTCTGGGGCCAACGTCCTGACTTTC. Residues: CASSYSTGRSSGANVLTF.

J is TRBJ2-1 and V is TRBV7-9; D is ambiguous. V dropped 2 bases and J dropped 1 base, with 9 bases sitting between them. The CDR3 length is 15 residues. Looked up from germline, CDR1 is SEHNR and CDR2 is FQNEAQ (reference sequence). The CDR3 DNA follows: TGTGCCAGCAGCTTATTGAGCGTTTCCTACAATGAGCAGTTCTTC. Encoded protein: CASSLLSVSYNEQFF.

The CDR3 nucleotides read TGTGCCAGCAGTTCCGGCTATGGCTACACCTTC. Translated: CASSSGYGYTF. The chain combines TRBV28 with TRBJ1-2, with D uncertain. The germline V gene encodes CDR1 MDHEN and CDR2 SYDVKM. Trimming cost V 4 bases and J 4 bases, with 4 bases left between them. The CDR3 length is 11 residues.

This chain joins TRBV5-1 and TRBJ1-3; tentatively, D is TRBD1 (5 bases). The V and J ends lost 5 bases and 0 bases respectively, with 12 bases between them. The CDR3 totals 15 residues. Germline V CDR1 and CDR2: SGHRS, YFSETQ. The DNA for the CDR3 is TGCGCCAGCAGTCCGCAGGGAAGCTCTGGAAACACCATATATTTT. It yields the protein CASSPQGSSGNTIYF.

V gene TRBV27 combines with J gene TRBJ1-1; TRBD1 matches 8 bases. In germline, CDR1 is MNHEY, CDR2 SMNVEV (reference sequence). The CDR3 consists of 16 residues. Trimming took 3 bases from V and 1 from J; bases not matched to a gene: 7. The CDR3 region has the DNA TGTGCCAGCAGTTTTCAGGGGGCCTCGGAGAACACTGAAGCTTTCTTT. Its translation is CASSFQGASENTEAFF.